Each of the 6 T cell receptor beta chains below was sequenced from the same sample in a study of tumor-infiltrating lymphocytes in primary liver carcinoma. Without any cell sorting, roughly 20-32 mg of bulk tissue yielded co-extracted RNA and DNA. With a constant-region primer, TCR beta cDNA was made from about 0.5 ug of total RNA. Slightly modified ARM-PCR with three nested multiplex PCR rounds yielded TCR beta libraries. A C-beta reverse primer and TRBV1-TRBV30 forward primers served in each of the first two PCR rounds, at 10 cycles apiece. TCRdb ran MiXCR on the multiplex PCR reads and lists one entry per CDR3 protein. The sample holds approximately 73,000 distinct CDR3 sequences, over 70% seen once. The sequencing sample was made of liver tumor tissue from sampling region 4. The subset is: tumor region T4, right-lateral pole. Receptors were obtained from a woman in her fifties or sixties with primary liver carcinoma and hepatitis B virus infection.

The gene calls are TRBV29-1 and TRBJ2-2, with TRBD1 matching over 7 bases. This CDR3 is 12 amino acids long. The J segment lost 7 bases and the V segment lost 7 bases, leaving 6 bases of the junction unmatched. Germline V gene lookup returns CDR1 SQVTM and CDR2 ANQGSEA. The DNA for the CDR3 is TGCAGCGCTAGAACAGGGGACGGGGAGCTGTTTTTT. This codes for CSARTGDGELFF.

This clonotype was counted many times. This chain connects TRBV5-4 to TRBJ2-5; 8 bases are a match to TRBD2. The CDR3 loop spans 14 amino acids. Germline lookup yields CDR1 SGHNT and CDR2 YYREEE (reference sequence). Trimming at V came to 4 bases and at J to 5 bases, leaving 7 bases not matched to a gene. The CDR3 nucleotides read TGTGCCAGCAGCCTCAGCGGGAGTTTTGAGACCCAGTACTTC. Protein: CASSLSGSFETQYF.

The chain carries TRBV19 and TRBJ1-5; no clear D gene. The CDR3 length is 14 residues. Germline V gene sequence: CDR1 LNHDA, CDR2 SQIVND (reference sequence). V lost 7 bases to trimming and J lost 8 bases, with 18 bases between them. This chain's CDR3 is CASTPRLVWEPQHF. In DNA form, the CDR3 reads TGTGCCAGTACCCCCCGGCTAGTCTGGGAGCCCCAGCATTTT.

A remark on this clonotype: The germline gene is not matched at one end of the junction; a read error may be the cause. The V and J genes are TRBV29-1 and TRBJ1-3; possibly TRBD1 for D (5 bases). This CDR3 spans 17 amino acids. The germline V gene encodes CDR1 SQVTM and CDR2 ANQGSEA. Written as DNA, the CDR3 is TGCAGCGCTCAAGGAGGAGACAGAACGGGATCTGGAGACACCATATATTTT. It specifies CSAQGGDRTGSGDTIYF.

About this clonotype: A much more abundant neighbour one base away suggests this may be a read error. This chain joins TRBV28 and TRBJ2-7, with D possibly being TRBD1 (5 bases). The CDR3 loop spans 14 amino acids. Trimming pared 6 bases from V and 6 bases from J, leaving 18 bases between. Germline CDR1 is MDHEN and CDR2 is SYDVKM. This chain's CDR3 is CASSPIGVWFEQYF. CDR3 nucleotides: TGTGCCAGCAGCCCGATAGGGGTTTGGTTCGAGCAGTACTTC.

The DNA of the CDR3 is TGTGCCAGCAGTGCTCCGGACAGAGCCTCCTATGAGCAGTACGTC. Its protein product is CASSAPDRASYEQYV. The rearrangement joins TRBV6-1 to TRBJ2-7; D possibly corresponds to TRBD1 (6 bases). Germline V CDR1 and CDR2: MNHNS, SASEGT. The CDR3 covers 15 residues.